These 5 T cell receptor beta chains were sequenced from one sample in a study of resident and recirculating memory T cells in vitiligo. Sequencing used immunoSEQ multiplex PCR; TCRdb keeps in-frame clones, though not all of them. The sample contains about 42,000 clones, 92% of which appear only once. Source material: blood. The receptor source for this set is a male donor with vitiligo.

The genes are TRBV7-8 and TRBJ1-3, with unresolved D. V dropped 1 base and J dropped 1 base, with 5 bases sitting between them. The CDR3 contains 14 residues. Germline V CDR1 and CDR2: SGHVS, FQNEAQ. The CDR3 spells CASSLVRSGNTIYF. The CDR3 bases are TGTGCCAGCAGCTTAGTCAGATCTGGAAACACCATATATTTT.

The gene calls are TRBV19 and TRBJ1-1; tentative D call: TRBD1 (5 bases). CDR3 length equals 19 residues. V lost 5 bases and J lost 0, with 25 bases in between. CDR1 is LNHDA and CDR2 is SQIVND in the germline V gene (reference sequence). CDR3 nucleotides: TGTGCCAGTAGTGCCCCCCTGGGAGGGGAGGAAGTAATGAACACTGAAGCTTTCTTT. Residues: CASSAPLGGEEVMNTEAFF.

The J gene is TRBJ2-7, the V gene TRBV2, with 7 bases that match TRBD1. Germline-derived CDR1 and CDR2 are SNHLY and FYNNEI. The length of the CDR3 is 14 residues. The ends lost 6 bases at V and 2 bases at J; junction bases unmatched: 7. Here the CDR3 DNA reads TGTGCCAGCAGGGAACAGGGGCCGACCTACGAGCAGTACTTC. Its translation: CASREQGPTYEQYF.

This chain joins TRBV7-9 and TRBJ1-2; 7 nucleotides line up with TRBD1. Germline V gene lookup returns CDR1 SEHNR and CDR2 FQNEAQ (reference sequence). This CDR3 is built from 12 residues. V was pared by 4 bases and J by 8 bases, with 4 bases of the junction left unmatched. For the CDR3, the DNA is TGTGCCAGCAGCTCTACAGGGGTGGGCTACACCTTC. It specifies CASSSTGVGYTF.

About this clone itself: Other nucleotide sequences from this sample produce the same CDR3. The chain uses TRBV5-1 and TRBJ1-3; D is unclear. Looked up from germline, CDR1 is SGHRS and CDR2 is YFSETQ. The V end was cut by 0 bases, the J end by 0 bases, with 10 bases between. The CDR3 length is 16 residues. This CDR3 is CASSLAADFSGNTIYF. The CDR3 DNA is TGCGCCAGCAGCTTGGCCGCGGACTTCTCTGGAAACACCATATATTTT.